This TCR beta chain was recorded in a study of cytotoxic CD8 clonotypes in ibrutinib-treated CLL. The study, taken as a whole, reports: Age-matched healthy donor levels were exceeded by baseline clonality, which tracked circulating CD8+ T-cell counts.

Of note for this clone: Its target is unknown.

Generated by immunoSEQ multiplex PCR, the TCRdb table keeps only in-frame clones and is missing some. The sample holds approximately 60,000 clones, 54% seen once. This receptor was identified in a human donor with chronic lymphocytic leukemia. The specimen comprised PBMCs, sampled at disease progression, from a patient treated with ibrutinib.

The CDR3 nucleotides read TGTGCCAGTAGACTTATTATGAGACGCTCCTACGAGCAGTACTTC. It specifies CASRLIMRRSYEQYF. This chain links TRBV19 with TRBJ2-7, with unresolved D. This CDR3 contains 15 residues. V lost 6 bases to trimming and J lost 0 bases, with 15 bases between them. CDR1 and CDR2 from the germline V gene are LNHDA and SQIVND (reference sequence).